This T cell receptor beta chain appears in the sequencing data of a study of T cell responses to AZD1222 COVID-19 vaccine. Whole-study context: Some second doses came at about 4 weeks and others at about 12 weeks; these were pooled. Overall study findings and caveats: Among vaccine-associated CD4 TCRs, coverage spanned spike, with dominance at 160-218 and 743-854.

Sequencing was performed with immunoSEQ multiplex PCR; in TCRdb, only in-frame clones are kept and a portion is missing. This table holds some 70,000 clones, around 84% found once. This CDR3 contains 18 residues. Trimming cost V 5 bases and J 7 bases; bases outside gene matches: 15. Germline lookup yields CDR1 PRHDT and CDR2 FYEKMQ (reference sequence). Concerning this clone: Its antigen remains unknown.

The chain couples TRBV13 to TRBJ2-1, with TRBD2 matching over 12 bases. Sample: peripheral blood, taken on day 0 of AZD1222 vaccination. This TCR came from an adult in good health. The CDR3 sequence is CASSQSVLAGGRSNEQFF. DNA of the CDR3: TGTGCCAGCAGCCAATCGGTGCTAGCGGGGGGGCGAAGTAATGAGCAGTTCTTC.